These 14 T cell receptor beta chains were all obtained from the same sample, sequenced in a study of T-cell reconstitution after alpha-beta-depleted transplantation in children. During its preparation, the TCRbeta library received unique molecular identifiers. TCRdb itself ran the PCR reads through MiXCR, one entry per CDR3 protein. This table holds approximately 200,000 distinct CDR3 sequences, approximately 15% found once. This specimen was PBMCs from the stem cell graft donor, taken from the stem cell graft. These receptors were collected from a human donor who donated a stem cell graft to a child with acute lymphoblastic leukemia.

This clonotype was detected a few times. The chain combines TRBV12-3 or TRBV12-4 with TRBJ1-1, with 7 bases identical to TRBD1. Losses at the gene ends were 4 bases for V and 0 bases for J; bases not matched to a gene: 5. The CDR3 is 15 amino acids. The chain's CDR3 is CASSSTRGVNTEAFF. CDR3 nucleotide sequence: TGTGCCAGCAGTTCGACCAGGGGGGTGAACACTGAAGCTTTCTTT.

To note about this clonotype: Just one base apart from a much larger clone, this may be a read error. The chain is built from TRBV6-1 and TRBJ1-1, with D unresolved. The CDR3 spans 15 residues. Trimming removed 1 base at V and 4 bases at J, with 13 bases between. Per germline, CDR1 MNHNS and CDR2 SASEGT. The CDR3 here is CASSEELFLPTEAFF. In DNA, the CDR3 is TGTGCCAGCAGTGAAGAACTCTTTTTACCCACTGAAGCTTTCTTT.

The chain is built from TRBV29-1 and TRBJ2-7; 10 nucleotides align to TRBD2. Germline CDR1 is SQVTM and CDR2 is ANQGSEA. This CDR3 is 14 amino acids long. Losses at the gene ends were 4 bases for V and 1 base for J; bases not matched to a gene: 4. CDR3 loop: CSVGAGGYSYEQYF. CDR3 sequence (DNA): TGCAGCGTTGGAGCGGGGGGGTATTCCTACGAGCAGTACTTC.

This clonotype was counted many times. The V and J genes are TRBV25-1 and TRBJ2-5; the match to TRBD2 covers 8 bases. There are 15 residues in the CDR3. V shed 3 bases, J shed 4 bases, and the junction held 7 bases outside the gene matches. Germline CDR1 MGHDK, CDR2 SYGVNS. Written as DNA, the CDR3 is TGTGCCAGCAGTGAGGCGGGAGGAGGTGGAGAGACCCAGTACTTC. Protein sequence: CASSEAGGGGETQYF.

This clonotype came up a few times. The CDR3 is CASSPSSDTTEFF. In DNA, the CDR3 is TGTGCCAGCAGCCCATCCTCGGACACGACGGAGTTCTTC. The rearrangement links TRBV7-9 to TRBJ2-1, with D possibly TRBD1 on 5 matching bases. CDR3 size: 13 residues. CDR1 is SEHNR and CDR2 is FQNEAQ in the germline V gene (reference sequence). The V gene lost 5 bases and the J gene lost 14 bases, with 19 bases spanning the gap.

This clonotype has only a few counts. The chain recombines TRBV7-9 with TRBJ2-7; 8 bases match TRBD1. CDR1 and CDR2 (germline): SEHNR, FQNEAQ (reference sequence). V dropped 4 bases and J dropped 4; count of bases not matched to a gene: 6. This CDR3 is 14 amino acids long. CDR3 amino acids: CASSSPTGVYEQYF. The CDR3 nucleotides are TGTGCCAGCAGCTCCCCGACAGGGGTATACGAGCAGTACTTC.

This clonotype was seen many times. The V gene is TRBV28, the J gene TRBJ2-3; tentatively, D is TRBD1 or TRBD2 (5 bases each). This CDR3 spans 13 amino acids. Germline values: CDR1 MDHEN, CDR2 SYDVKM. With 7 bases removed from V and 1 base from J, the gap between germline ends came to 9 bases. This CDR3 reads CASTLGGTDTQYF. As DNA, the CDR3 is TGTGCCAGCACCCTGGGGGGCACAGATACGCAGTATTTT.

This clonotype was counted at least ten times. The DNA of the CDR3 is TGCGCCAGCAGCCGTGGCCCCATAGGGAACAATGAGCAGTTCTTC. Translated, it gives CASSRGPIGNNEQFF. The rearrangement joins TRBV5-1 to TRBJ2-1; D unclear. The CDR3 runs to 15 residues. The germline V gene has CDR1 SGHRS and CDR2 YFSETQ. Trimming shortened V by 4 bases and J by 5 bases, and 16 bases separated the two germline ends.

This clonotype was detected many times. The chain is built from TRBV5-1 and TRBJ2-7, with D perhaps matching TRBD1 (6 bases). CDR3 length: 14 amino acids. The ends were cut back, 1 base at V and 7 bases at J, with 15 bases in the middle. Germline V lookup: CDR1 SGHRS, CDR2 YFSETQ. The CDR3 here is CASSLSQGPGEQYF. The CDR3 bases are TGCGCCAGCAGCTTGTCGCAGGGGCCGGGGGAGCAGTACTTC.

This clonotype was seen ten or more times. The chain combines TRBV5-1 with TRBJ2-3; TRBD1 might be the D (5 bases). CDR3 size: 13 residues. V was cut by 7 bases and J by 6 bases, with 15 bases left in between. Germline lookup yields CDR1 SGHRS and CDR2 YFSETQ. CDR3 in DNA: TGCGCCAGCCACCCACAGGATCACGATACGCAGTATTTT. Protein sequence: CASHPQDHDTQYF.

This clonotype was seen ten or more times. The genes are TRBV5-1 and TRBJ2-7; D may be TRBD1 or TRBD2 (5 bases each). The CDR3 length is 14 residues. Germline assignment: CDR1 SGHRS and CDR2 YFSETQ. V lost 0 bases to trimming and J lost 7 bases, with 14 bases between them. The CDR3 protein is CASSLVGEVREQYF. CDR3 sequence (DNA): TGCGCCAGCAGCTTGGTGGGGGAAGTGAGAGAGCAGTACTTC.

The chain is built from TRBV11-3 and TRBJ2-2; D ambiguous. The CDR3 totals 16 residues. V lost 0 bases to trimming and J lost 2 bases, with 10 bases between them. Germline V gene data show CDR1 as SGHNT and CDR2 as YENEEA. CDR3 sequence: CASSLETPGNTGELFF. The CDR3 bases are TGTGCCAGCAGCTTAGAGACCCCTGGAAACACCGGGGAGCTGTTTTTT.

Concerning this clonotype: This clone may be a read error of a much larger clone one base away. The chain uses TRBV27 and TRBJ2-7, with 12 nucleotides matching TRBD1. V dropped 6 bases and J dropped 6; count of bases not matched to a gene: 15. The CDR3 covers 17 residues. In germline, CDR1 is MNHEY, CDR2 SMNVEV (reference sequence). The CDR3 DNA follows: TGTGCCAGCAGCCATAAGCCCGGGACAGGGGGCATTTCCGAGCAGTACTTC. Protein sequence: CASSHKPGTGGISEQYF.

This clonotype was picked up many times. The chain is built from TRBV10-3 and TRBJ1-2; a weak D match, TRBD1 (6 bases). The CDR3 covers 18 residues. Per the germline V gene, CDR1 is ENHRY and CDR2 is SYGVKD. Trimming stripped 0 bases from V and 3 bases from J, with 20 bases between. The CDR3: CAISESGQGLSKDYGYTF. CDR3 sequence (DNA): TGTGCCATCAGTGAGTCGGGGCAGGGGCTCAGCAAGGACTATGGCTACACCTTC.